The source of this T cell receptor beta chain is a study of radiotherapy plus CTLA-4 blockade in lung cancer. CDR3 length: 11 residues. CDR1 SGHTA and CDR2 FQGNSA come from the germline V gene. Produced via immunoSEQ multiplex PCR; TCRdb's table is partial and in-frame only. The table records approximately 40,000 clones, approximately 86% of them present only once. The input for sequencing was peripheral blood, taken from a patient treated with radiotherapy plus ipilimumab. The TCR originated in a human donor with non-small cell lung cancer whose response to radiotherapy plus ipilimumab could not be evaluated. The chain uses TRBV7-2 and TRBJ2-5; unclear D gene. TRBJ2-7 matches the DNA end more closely, so the J call is doubtful. The CDR3 DNA reads TGTGCCAGCAGCTTTTTATACGAGCAGTACTTC. Its translation: CASSFLYEQYF.